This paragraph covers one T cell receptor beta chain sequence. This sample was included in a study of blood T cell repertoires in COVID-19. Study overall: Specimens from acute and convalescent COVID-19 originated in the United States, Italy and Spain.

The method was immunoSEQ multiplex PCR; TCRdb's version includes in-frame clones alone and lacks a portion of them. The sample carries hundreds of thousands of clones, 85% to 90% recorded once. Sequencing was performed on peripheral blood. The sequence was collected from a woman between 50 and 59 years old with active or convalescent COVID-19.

The CDR3 sequence: CAWTTSYGYTF. In nucleotides, the CDR3 is TGTGCCTGGACCACGAGCTATGGCTACACCTTC. This chain joins TRBV30 and TRBJ1-2; D remains ambiguous. The CDR3 loop spans 11 amino acids. Germline CDR1 and CDR2: GTSNPN and SVGIG (reference sequence). V gave up 4 bases and J gave up 4 bases, with 7 bases separating them.